The clone carrying this T cell receptor (beta chain) showed up just a few times. Time point of the sample: persistent/refractory GD, antithyroid drugs over 5 years with positive TRAb. Researchers made the TCR library from RNA that was extracted from PBMCs. The data stem from a study of regulatory T cells in long-lasting Graves disease. CDR3-region Arm-PCR and iRepertoire HTBI primers produced the TCR beta libraries. Via MiXCR, TCRdb re-called the multiplex PCR reads, giving one row per CDR3 protein. The sample holds about 470,000 distinct CDR3 sequences, roughly 20% seen once. The sequence was obtained from a female donor with Graves disease. The source was peripheral blood mononuclear cells (PBMCs), collected when the disease was refractory, from a patient treated with antithyroid drugs.

CDR3 coding DNA: TGCAGTGCTTTTACCTTGGGCCGGTCCTATAGCAATCAGCCCCAGCATTTT. It is translated as CSAFTLGRSYSNQPQHF. The chain uses TRBV20-1 and TRBJ1-5; D uncertain. V shed 5 bases and J shed 0 bases, with 20 bases lying between them. From germline, CDR1 is DFQATT and CDR2 SNEGSKA (reference sequence). The CDR3 has 17 amino acids.